This entry features one T cell receptor (beta chain) sequence. Its antigen is unknown. As handled by the study authors: Filtering of immunoSEQ junctional sequences could not match full-length read filtering. The method was immunoSEQ multiplex PCR; TCRdb's version includes in-frame clones alone and lacks a portion of them. The V and J calls and clone size were taken over from that table, and D and trimming were inferred from the DNA. The data contain around 700,000 clones, approximately 79% of them singletons. The data are from a study of shared clonotypes between healthy human individuals. In the study overall: Per donor, three plates held CD4 naive cells, three held CD4 memory, two held CD8 naive and one held CD8 memory.

Notes on the study in general: Shared clonotypes across all four donors exceeded non-shared ones in generation probability.

V was cut by 5 bases and J by 7 bases, with 12 bases left in between. The CDR3 runs 13 residues. The germline gives CDR1 SGHAT, CDR2 FQNNGV. Both subsets, CD45RA+ naive and CD45RA-negative memory, were split from the CD4+ cells. The chain links TRBV11-2 to TRBJ1-3, with unresolved D. Sequencing used memory CD4+ T cells sorted from blood. Indicated subset: CD45RA-negative fraction. This TCR derives from a woman aged 25 to 45 in good health. The CDR3, as DNA: TGTGCCAGCAGCCTTCTCGGTCGGAACACCATATATTTT. Protein: CASSLLGRNTIYF.